This T cell receptor (beta chain) was sequenced for a study of blood T cell repertoires in COVID-19. Across the study: Spain, Italy and the United States supplied samples that represented acute and convalescent COVID-19. PBMCs, B-cell-depleted T cells, or T cells were the source of the cDNA or gDNA that made up the material.

Original processing notes: Using reference gene primer amplification, nucleated cell counts were estimated. Generated by immunoSEQ multiplex PCR, the TCRdb table keeps only in-frame clones and is missing some. That table supplies the V and J calls and clone size; D and trimming were determined from the DNA. The profile covers approximately 250,000 clones, with 75% to 90% appearing a single time and 10% to 15% taken by the ten largest. Followed over time, Seattle patients had been enrolled while infection was active. V lost 10 bases and J lost 1; bases outside the gene matches: 15. This CDR3 region has 17 residues. The germline CDR1 and CDR2 sequences are MDHEN and SYDVKM.

The sequencing sample was made of peripheral blood. The chain carries TRBV28 and TRBJ1-2, with 10 positions matching TRBD1. This receptor was obtained from a woman aged 70-85 years with COVID-19, enrolled during active disease. In DNA, the CDR3 is TGTGCCACTCTTACCCAATCCGGGACAGGGGTTAACTATGGCTACACCTTC. Translated, it gives CATLTQSGTGVNYGYTF.